This TCR beta chain emerged from a study of cytomegalovirus exposure and HLA in healthy donors. Researchers ran the PCR with 60 Vbeta and 13 Jbeta primers. Original processing notes: An analysis performed later counted 72 million or so unique TCR beta chains (roughly 9.9 million of them shared). Sequencing used immunoSEQ multiplex PCR; TCRdb keeps in-frame clones, though not all of them. V and J calls and clone size are as listed in that table; D and trimming were resolved from the DNA. The record lists fewer than 150,000 clones, of which the ten most abundant hold roughly 2.5%. The CDR3 length is 14 residues. The V and J ends lost 4 bases and 5 bases, in that order; junction bases with no gene match: 5. Germline loops: CDR1 MNHNS, CDR2 SASEGT.

The sequenced sample was PBMCs. The source is a man aged 35-49 years in good health and CMV-seronegative. The chain is built from TRBV6-1 and TRBJ1-1, with 9 bases aligning to TRBD1. CDR3 in DNA: TGTGCCAGCAGTGGGACAGGGGCGCGGACTGAAGCTTTCTTT. Translation gives CASSGTGARTEAFF.